This T cell receptor (beta chain) was documented in a study of blood T cell repertoires in COVID-19. Overall study: The United States, Italy and Spain supplied acute and convalescent COVID-19 samples. Sample material is recorded as cDNA or gDNA derived from T cells, B-cell-depleted T cells, or PBMCs.

CDR1 is MNHEY and CDR2 is SVGAGI in the germline V gene. With 6 bases removed from V and 1 base from J, the gap between germline ends came to 13 bases. This CDR3 contains 15 residues. How the authors handled the data: Estimates of nucleated cell counts were drawn from the amplification of reference gene primers. Generated by immunoSEQ multiplex PCR, the TCRdb table keeps only in-frame clones and is missing some. The DNA gave D and trimming, while V, J and clone size come from that table. The table includes 200,000 or so clones, about 86% detected once. The chain links TRBV6-5 to TRBJ1-5; D is unresolved. This TCR was sampled from a young woman who had recovered from COVID-19. What was sequenced was peripheral blood. The DNA for the CDR3 is TGTGCCAGCAGCCCGGAGGGAGGGAGCAATCAGCCCCAGCATTTT. It is translated as CASSPEGGSNQPQHF.